Listed here is a single TCR beta chain. The sample originates from a study of blood T cell repertoires in COVID-19. Trimming removed 2 bases at V and 6 bases at J, with 17 bases between. The CDR3 covers 15 residues. Germline loops: CDR1 MNHNY, CDR2 SVGAGI (reference sequence). Libraries were prepared by immunoSEQ multiplex PCR; TCRdb keeps only in-frame clonotypes and omits some of them. This table holds around 280,000 clones, 85% found once. The chain couples TRBV6-6 to TRBJ2-7; D gene ambiguous. The origin of this receptor is a woman in her 50s with active or convalescent COVID-19. The specimen was peripheral blood. The CDR3 loop reads CASSYTESGLGEQYF. For the CDR3, the DNA is TGTGCCAGCAGTTACACCGAGTCGGGTTTAGGCGAGCAGTACTTC.